The sequence of this T cell receptor beta chain was determined in a study of T cell responses to AZD1222 COVID-19 vaccine (dated by TCRdb to 2020 to 2023). About the investigation overall: AZD1222 recipients whose second dose came at about 4 weeks and those whose second dose came at about 12 weeks were combined into one group, since spike-specific TCR depth and breadth did not differ between the two schedules. TCR sequencing was performed for some 250 trial participants, of whom about 200 were given two doses of AZD1222 and approximately 26 were given two doses of MenACWY control vaccine. Trial participants were enrolled into age subgroups of 18-55, 56-69 and 70-plus years, which contained 148, 28 and 57 TCR-sequenced participants, respectively.

Overall study outcomes, separate from this receptor: The 56-69-year group was small, and its depth increase did not reach significance, likely because of low power. Participants were mostly white British and included more females than males, and it was suggested by the authors that clonal diversity may have been underestimated. Epitopes outside the regions mutated in the B.1.351 and B.1.1.7 variants were reportedly recognized by nearly half of the unique spike-specific TCRs. Because no day 14 peak-response samples were available, repertoires were characterized only after the peak T cell response. CD4 TCRs associated with the vaccine covered the entire spike protein, and the dominant responses were in regions 160-218 and 743-854. Conclusions about previously exposed vaccinees are limited, since just six or seven AZD1222 recipients were seropositive for SARS-CoV-2 at baseline. Spike-specific TCR breadth and depth rose significantly after two AZD1222 doses compared with day 0 and with MenACWY recipients.

The CDR3 regions of human TCRbeta chains were subjected to immunosequencing. Concerning the study's data processing: Repertoire TCRs were matched against a reference library of SARS-CoV-2-specific TCRs generated with the MIRA antigen-specificity platform. Breadth was defined as the fraction of unique TCRs that were SARS-CoV-2-associated, and depth was defined as the fraction of total T cells that were SARS-CoV-2-associated. Using the MIRA data, each spike-specific TCR was mapped to the spike region that the TCR reacts to and placed in a CD4 or CD8 class. Log10-transformed breadth and depth values were compared by one-way ANOVA with Sidak's multiple comparisons tests. This is the immuneACCESS table as TCRdb keeps it, with only in-frame sequences that have V and J called. A part of the clones is gone; compared with another copy, unresolved V genes explain less than half, and the rest is unexplained. The V and J calls and clone size are taken from that table; D and trimming were inferred from the DNA. This sample gives about 120,000 clones in total; 88% of them show up just once. 2.4% of the sample comes from the top ten.

The sample's time point label is to be understood as: baseline before first vaccination. The vaccinee samples were drawn from two UK trials, COV001 and COV002, one of which was a single-blind randomized controlled phase 2/3 trial testing AZD1222 (ChAdOx1 nCoV-19) in healthy adults. For TCRbeta chain sequencing, PBMC samples from trial participants were taken at day 0 and at day 28 after the second dose. Concerning this clone: The antigen it recognizes is unknown. No much larger clone is present one base from it, and per-base qualities are unavailable.

The clonotype originates from an adult in good health. The sequencing here drew on peripheral blood, taken on day 0 of AZD1222 vaccination.

The sequence in DNA is TGTGCCAGCAGCCTATTGATGGCTGAAGCTTTCTTT. This gives the protein CASSLLMAEAFF. The chain was built from TRBV7-9 and TRBJ1-1; the D gene lacks a confident call. The germline V gene (reference sequence) sets CDR1 to SEHNR and CDR2 to FQNEAQ. V sheds 5 bases and J sheds 6 bases, leaving 10 bases between their ends. From the cysteine up to the phenylalanine, the CDR3 has a length of 12 residues. Only the CDR3 portion is preserved as DNA: 36 bases, with reading frame beginning at the first base.